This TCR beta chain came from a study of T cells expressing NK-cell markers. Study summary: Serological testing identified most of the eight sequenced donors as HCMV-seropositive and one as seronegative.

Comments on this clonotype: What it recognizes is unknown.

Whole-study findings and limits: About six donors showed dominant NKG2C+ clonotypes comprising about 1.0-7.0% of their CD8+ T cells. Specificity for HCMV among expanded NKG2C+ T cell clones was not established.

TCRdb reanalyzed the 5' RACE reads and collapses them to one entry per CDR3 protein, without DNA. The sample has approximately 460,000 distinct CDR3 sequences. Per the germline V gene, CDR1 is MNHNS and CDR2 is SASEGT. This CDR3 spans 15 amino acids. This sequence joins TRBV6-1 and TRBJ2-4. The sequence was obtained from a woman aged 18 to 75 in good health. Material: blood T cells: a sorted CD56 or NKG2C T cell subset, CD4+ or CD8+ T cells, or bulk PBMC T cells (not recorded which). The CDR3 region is CASSKAGLAKNIQYF.